The T cell receptor (beta chain) described here comes from a study of blood T cell repertoires in COVID-19. As for the study in general: Sources were T cells, B-cell-depleted T cells, or PBMCs; the material itself was cDNA or gDNA.

This clone showed up just a few times. How the authors handled the data: Estimated nucleated cell counts came from reference gene primer amplification. Only in-frame clones appear in the TCRdb table, and some are missing; sequencing was by immunoSEQ multiplex PCR. D and trimming were read from the DNA, whereas the V and J calls and clone size are those reported in that table. The table lists about 98,000 clones, nearly 90% of them singletons. This TCR was recovered from a man aged 45 to 65 with active COVID-19. The sample taken for sequencing was peripheral blood.

The CDR3 sequence: CASSPHLETEAFF. CDR3 in DNA: TGTGCCAGCAGCCCGCATTTGGAGACTGAAGCTTTCTTT. V gene TRBV11-2 combines with J gene TRBJ1-1; no clear D. V was cut by 5 bases and J by 5 bases, with 12 bases left in between. The germline V gene has CDR1 SGHAT and CDR2 FQNNGV. The CDR3 sequence is 13 residues long.